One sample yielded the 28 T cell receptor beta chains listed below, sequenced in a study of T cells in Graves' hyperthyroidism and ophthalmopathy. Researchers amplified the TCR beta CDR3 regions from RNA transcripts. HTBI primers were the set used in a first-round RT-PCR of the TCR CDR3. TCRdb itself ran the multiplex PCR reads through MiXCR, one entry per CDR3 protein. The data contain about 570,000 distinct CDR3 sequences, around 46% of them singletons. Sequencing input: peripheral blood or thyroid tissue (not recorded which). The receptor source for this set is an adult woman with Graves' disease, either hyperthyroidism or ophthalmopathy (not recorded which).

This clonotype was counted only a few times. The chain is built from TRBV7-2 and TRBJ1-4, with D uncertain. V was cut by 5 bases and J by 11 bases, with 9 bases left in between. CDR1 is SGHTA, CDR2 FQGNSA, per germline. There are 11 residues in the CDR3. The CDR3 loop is CASSPGWKLFF. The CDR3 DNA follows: TGTGCCAGCAGCCCCGGGTGGAAACTGTTTTTT.

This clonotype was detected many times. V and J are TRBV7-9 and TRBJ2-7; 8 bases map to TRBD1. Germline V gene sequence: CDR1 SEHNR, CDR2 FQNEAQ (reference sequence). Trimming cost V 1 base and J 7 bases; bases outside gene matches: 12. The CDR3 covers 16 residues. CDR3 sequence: CASSLVGTGEPGEQYF. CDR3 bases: TGTGCCAGCAGCTTAGTAGGGACAGGCGAACCCGGGGAGCAGTACTTC.

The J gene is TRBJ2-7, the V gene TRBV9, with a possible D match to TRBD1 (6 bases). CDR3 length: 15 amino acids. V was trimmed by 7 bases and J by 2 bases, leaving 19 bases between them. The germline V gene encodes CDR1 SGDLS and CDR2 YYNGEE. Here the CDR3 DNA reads TGTGCCAGCGGCAAGAGTTGGGGGCAGGCCTACGAGCAGTACTTC. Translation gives CASGKSWGQAYEQYF.

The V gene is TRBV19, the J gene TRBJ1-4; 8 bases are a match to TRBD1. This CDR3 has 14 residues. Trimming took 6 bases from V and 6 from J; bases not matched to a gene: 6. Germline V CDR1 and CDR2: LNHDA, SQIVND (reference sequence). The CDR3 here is CASSATGEHEKLFF. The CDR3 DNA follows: TGTGCCAGTAGCGCGACAGGGGAGCATGAAAAACTGTTTTTT.

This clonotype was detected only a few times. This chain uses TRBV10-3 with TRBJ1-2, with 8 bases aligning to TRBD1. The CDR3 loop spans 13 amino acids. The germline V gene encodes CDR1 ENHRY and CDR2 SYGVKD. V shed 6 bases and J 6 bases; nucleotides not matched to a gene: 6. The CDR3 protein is CAIRLDRENGYTF. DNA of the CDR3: TGTGCCATCAGATTGGACAGGGAGAATGGCTACACCTTC.

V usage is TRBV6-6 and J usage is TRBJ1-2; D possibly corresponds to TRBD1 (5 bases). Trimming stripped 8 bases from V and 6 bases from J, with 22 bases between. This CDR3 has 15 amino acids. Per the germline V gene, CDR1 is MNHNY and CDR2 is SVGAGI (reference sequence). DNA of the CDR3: TGTGCCAGCGCCCGGGGGAGGTCTCCCAGAGATGGCTACACCTTC. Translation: CASARGRSPRDGYTF.

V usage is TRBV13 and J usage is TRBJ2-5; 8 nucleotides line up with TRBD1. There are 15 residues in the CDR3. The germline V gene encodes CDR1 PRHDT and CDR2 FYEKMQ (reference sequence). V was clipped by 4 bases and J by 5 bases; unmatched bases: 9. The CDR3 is CASSSWTGRKETQYF. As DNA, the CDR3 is TGTGCCAGCAGCTCATGGACAGGGCGCAAGGAGACCCAGTACTTC. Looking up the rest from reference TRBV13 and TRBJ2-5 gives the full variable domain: AAGVIQSPRHLIKEKRETATLKCYPIPRHDTVYWYQQGPGQDPQFLISFYEKMQSDKGSIPDRFSAQQFSDYHSELNMSSLELGDSALYFCASSSWTGRKETQYFGPGTRLLVL.

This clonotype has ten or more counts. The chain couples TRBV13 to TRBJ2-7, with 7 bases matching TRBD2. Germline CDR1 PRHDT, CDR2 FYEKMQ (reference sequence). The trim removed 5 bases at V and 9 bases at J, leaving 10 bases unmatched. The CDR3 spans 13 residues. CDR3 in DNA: TGTGCCAGCAGCCCACTAGGGAGGGATCGGCAGTACTTC. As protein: CASSPLGRDRQYF. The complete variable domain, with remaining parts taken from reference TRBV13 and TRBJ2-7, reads AAGVIQSPRHLIKEKRETATLKCYPIPRHDTVYWYQQGPGQDPQFLISFYEKMQSDKGSIPDRFSAQQFSDYHSELNMSSLELGDSALYFCASSPLGRDRQYFGPGTRLTVT.

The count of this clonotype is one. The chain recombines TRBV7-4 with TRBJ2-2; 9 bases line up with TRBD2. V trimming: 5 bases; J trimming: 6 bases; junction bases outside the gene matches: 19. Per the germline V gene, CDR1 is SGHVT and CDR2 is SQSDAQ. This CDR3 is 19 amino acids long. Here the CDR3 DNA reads TGTGCCAGCAGCCCTACAGGGACTAGCTTTTATCTACCGCCCGGGGAGCTGTTTTTT. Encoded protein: CASSPTGTSFYLPPGELFF. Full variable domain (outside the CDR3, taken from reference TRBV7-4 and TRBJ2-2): GAGVSQSPRYKVAKRGRDVALRCDSISGHVTLYWYRQTLGQGSEVLTYSQSDAQRDKSGRPSGRFSAERPERSVSTLKIQRTEQGDSAVYLCASSPTGTSFYLPPGELFFGEGSRLTVL.

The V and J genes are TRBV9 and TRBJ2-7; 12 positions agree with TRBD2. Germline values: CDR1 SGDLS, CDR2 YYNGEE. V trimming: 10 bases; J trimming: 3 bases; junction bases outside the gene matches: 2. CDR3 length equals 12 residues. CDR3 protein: CAATSGSYEQYF. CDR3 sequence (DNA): TGTGCCGCGACTAGCGGGAGCTACGAGCAGTACTTC.

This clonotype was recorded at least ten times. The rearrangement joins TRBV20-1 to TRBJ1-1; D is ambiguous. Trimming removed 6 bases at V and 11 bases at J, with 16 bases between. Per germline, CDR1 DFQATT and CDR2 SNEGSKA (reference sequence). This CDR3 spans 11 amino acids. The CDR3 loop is CSAMDSPRAFF. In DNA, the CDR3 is TGCAGTGCCATGGACTCCCCACGGGCTTTCTTT.

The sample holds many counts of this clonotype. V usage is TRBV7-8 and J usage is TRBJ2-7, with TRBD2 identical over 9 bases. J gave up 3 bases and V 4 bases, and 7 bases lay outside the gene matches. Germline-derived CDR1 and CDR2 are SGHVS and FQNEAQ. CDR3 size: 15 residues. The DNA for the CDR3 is TGTGCCAGCAGCTCCCTAGCGGGAAGAATCTACGAGCAGTACTTC. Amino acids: CASSSLAGRIYEQYF.

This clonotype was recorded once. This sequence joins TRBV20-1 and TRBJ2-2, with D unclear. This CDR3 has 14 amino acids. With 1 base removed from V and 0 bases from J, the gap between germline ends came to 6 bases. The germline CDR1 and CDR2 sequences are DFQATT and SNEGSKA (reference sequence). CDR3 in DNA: TGCAGTGCTAGAGGTCTATCGAACACCGGGGAGCTGTTTTTT. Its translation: CSARGLSNTGELFF.

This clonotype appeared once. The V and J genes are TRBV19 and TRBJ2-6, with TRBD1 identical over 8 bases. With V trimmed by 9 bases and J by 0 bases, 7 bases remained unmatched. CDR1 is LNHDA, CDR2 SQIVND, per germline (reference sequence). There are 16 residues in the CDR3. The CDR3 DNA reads TGTGCCAGCAACAGGGGGGAACACTCTGGGGCCAACGTCCTGACTTTC. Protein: CASNRGEHSGANVLTF.

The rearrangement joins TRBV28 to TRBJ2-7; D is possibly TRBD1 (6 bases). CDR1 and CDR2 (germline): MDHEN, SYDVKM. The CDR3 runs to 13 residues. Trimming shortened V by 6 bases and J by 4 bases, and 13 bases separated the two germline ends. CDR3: CASRLRGSYEQYF. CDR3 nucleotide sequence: TGTGCCAGCAGGCTTAGGGGGTCGTACGAGCAGTACTTC.

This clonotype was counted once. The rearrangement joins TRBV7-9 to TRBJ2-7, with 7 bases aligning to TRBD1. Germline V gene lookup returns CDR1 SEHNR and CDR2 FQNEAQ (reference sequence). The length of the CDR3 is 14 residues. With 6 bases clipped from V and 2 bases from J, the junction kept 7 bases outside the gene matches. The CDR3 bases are TGTGCCAGCAGTCCGGACAGGAATACCTACGAGCAGTACTTC. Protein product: CASSPDRNTYEQYF.

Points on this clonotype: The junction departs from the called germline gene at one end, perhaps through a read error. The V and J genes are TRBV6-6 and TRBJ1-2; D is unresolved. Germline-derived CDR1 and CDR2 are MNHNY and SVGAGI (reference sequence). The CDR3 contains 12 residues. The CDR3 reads CASRVGGRASAF. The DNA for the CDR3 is TGTGCCAGCAGAGTAGGAGGACGCGCCTCCGCCTTC.

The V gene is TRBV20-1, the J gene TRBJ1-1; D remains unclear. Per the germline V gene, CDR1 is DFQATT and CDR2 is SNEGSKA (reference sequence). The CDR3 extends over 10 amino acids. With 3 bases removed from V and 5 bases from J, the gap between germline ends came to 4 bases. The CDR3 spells CSASGTEAFF. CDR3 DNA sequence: TGCAGTGCTAGCGGGACTGAAGCTTTCTTT.

CDR3 coding DNA: TGTGCCAGCAGCCTCGGGACAGCGAACTATGGCTACGAGCAGTACTTC. Translating it yields CASSLGTANYGYEQYF. This chain links TRBV13 with TRBJ2-7, with 7 bases aligning to TRBD1. Germline assignment: CDR1 PRHDT and CDR2 FYEKMQ (reference sequence). The trim removed 5 bases at V and 3 bases at J, leaving 13 bases unmatched. This CDR3 is built from 16 residues.

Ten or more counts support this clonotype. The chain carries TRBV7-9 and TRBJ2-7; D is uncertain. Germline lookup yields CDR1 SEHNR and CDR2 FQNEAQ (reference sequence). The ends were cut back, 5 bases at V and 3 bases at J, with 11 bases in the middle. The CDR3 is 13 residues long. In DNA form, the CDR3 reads TGTGCCAGCAGCAGAGGACCGGACTACGAGCAGTACTTC. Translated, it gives CASSRGPDYEQYF.

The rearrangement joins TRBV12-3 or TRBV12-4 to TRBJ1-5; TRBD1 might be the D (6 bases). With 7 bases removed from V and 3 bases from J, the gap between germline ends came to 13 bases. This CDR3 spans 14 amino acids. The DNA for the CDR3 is TGTGCCAGCACCACGGACAGTAACAATCAGCCCCAGCATTTT. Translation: CASTTDSNNQPQHF.

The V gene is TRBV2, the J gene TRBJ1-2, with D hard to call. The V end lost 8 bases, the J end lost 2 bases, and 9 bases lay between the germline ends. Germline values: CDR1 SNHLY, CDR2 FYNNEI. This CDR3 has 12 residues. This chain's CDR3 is CASWTVNYGYTF. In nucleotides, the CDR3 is TGTGCCAGCTGGACGGTGAACTATGGCTACACCTTC.

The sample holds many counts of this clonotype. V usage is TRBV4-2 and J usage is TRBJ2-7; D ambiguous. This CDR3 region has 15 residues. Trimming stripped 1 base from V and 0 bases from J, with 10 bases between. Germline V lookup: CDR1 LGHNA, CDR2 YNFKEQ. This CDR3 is CASSQAYGSSYEQYF. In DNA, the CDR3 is TGTGCCAGCAGCCAAGCGTACGGTAGCTCCTACGAGCAGTACTTC.

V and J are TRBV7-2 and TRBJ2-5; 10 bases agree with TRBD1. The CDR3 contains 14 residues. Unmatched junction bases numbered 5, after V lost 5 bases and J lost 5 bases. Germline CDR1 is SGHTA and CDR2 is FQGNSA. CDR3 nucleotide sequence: TGTGCCAGCAGCCGGGACAGGGGAATGGAGACCCAGTACTTC. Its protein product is CASSRDRGMETQYF.

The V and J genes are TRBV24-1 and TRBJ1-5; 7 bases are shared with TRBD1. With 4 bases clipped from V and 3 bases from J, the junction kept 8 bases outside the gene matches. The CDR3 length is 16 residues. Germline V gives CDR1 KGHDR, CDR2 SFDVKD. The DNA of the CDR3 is TGTGCCACCAGTGACCCCGCGACAGGGTCCAATCAGCCCCAGCATTTT. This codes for CATSDPATGSNQPQHF.

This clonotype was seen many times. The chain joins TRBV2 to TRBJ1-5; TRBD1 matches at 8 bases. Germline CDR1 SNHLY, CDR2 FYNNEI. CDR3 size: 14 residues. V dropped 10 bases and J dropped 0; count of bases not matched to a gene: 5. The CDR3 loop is CATSQGDSNQPQHF. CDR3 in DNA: TGTGCCACTTCACAGGGGGATAGCAATCAGCCCCAGCATTTT.

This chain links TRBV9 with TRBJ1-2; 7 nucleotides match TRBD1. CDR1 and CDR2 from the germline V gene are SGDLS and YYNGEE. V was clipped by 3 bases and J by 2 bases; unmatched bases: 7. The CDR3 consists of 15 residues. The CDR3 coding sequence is TGTGCCAGCAGCGCTTCCCGGACAGGCAACTATGGCTACACCTTC. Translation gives CASSASRTGNYGYTF.

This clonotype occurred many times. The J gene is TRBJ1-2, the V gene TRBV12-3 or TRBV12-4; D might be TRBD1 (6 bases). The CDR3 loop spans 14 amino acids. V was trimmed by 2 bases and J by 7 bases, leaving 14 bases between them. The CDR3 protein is CASSLIRGASGYTF. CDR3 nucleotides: TGTGCCAGCAGTTTAATAAGGGGGGCAAGTGGCTACACCTTC.